Each of the 30 T cell receptor beta chains below was sequenced from the same sample in a study of T cell clonality in common variable immunodeficiency. TCRdb keeps only in-frame clones here, not all; method: immunoSEQ multiplex PCR. Observed in the sample are 50,000 to 60,000 clones, none of them singletons. What was sequenced was peripheral blood mononuclear cells. Receptors originate from a person aged 18 to 69 in good health.

This clone was counted at least ten times. Incomplete CDR3 DNA: TGTGCCAGCAGTTATGGAACAGCGAACACCGGGGAG. Translation gives CASSYGTANTGE. The full CDR3 reads CASSYGTANTGELFF. V usage is TRBV12-3 or TRBV12-4 and J usage is TRBJ2-2; D gene uncertain. The sequence runs out 3 residues before the end of the CDR3; the remainder is reconstructed from the germline J gene. CDR3 size: 15 residues. Trimming took 4 bases from V and 0 from J, leaving 9 bases between them.

This clone occurred many times. The CDR3 protein is CASRGGATNEKLFF. The CDR3 bases that were read are TGCGCCAGCAGGGGGGGAGCAACTAATGAAAAA. This rearrangement joins TRBV5-1 to TRBJ1-4; a possible D gene is TRBD1 (5 bases). The read ends 3 residues before the CDR3 terminus; that terminus is restored from the germline J gene. Trimming removed 5 bases at V and 0 bases at J, with 8 bases between. The CDR3 runs to 14 residues. Germline-derived CDR1 and CDR2 are SGHRS and YFSETQ.

This clone came up many times. The missing CDR3 end, 3 residues past where the read stops, is filled in from the germline J gene. The chain recombines TRBV5-6 with TRBJ1-2; D unresolved. The CDR3 loop spans 12 amino acids. Germline CDR1 reads SGHDT; CDR2 reads YYEEEE. CDR3 DNA (partial): TGTGCCAGCAGCTTGACGGTAGGGGGC. Encoded protein: CASSLTVGG. The full CDR3 protein reads CASSLTVGGYTF.

At least ten counts were recorded for this clone. The read gets to within 3 residues of the CDR3 end, and the germline J gene fills in the rest. The rearrangement uses TRBV20-1 and TRBJ2-1; 11 nucleotides agree with TRBD2. The germline V gene encodes CDR1 DFQATT and CDR2 SNEGSKA (reference sequence). Losses at the gene ends were 3 bases for V and 6 bases for J; bases not matched to a gene: 7. This CDR3 spans 15 amino acids. The CDR3 DNA, read in part, is TGCAGTGCTAGTAGTACACTAGCGGGGGTCAATGAG. It specifies CSASSTLAGVNE. The full CDR3 is CSASSTLAGVNEQFF.

At least ten counts were recorded for this clone. The CDR3 extends 3 residues past the end of the read, so its final part is completed from the germline J gene. The chain carries TRBV12-5 and TRBJ2-1, with 14 bases matching TRBD2. Germline V gene data show CDR1 as LGHNT and CDR2 as FRNRAP. The CDR3 totals 15 residues. After removal of 1 base from V and 8 bases from J, the junction contained 1 base not matched to a gene. The DNA read from the CDR3 is TGTGCTAGTGGTTTGGGGGGACTAGCGGGAGATGAG. Amino acid sequence: CASGLGGLAGDE. The CDR3 as a whole reads CASGLGGLAGDEQFF.

This clone was detected ten times or more. The CDR3 end is not reached by the read, which stops 3 residues before it; the germline J gene fills it in. The V call is TRBV28, the J call TRBJ1-5, with 11 bases aligning to TRBD1. Per germline, CDR1 MDHEN and CDR2 SYDVKM. The CDR3 spans 14 residues. V was pared by 4 bases and J by 7 bases, with 3 bases of the junction left unmatched. The DNA read from the CDR3 is TGTGCCAGCAGTTCGGACAGGGGGCGGCAGCCC. The encoded protein is CASSSDRGRQP. The full CDR3 protein reads CASSSDRGRQPQHF.

This clone appeared many times. The read halts 3 residues ahead of the CDR3 end, with the missing end drawn from the germline J gene. J is TRBJ2-2 and V is TRBV20-1, with 11 bases aligning to TRBD2. There are 16 residues in the CDR3. The trim removed 5 bases at V and 5 bases at J, leaving 10 bases unmatched. Germline assignment: CDR1 DFQATT and CDR2 SNEGSKA (reference sequence). The CDR3 DNA, read in part, is TGCAGTGCTGTTGTAGCGGGAGGGCCCTCAACCGGGGAG. This sequence encodes CSAVVAGGPSTGE. The full CDR3 reads CSAVVAGGPSTGELFF.

This clone occurred many times. The CDR3 extends 3 residues past the end of the read, so its final part is completed from the germline J gene. V and J are TRBV19 and TRBJ1-2; 10 bases align to TRBD1. Germline V gene sequence: CDR1 LNHDA, CDR2 SQIVND (reference sequence). The CDR3 sequence is 16 residues long. The J segment lost 2 bases and the V segment lost 4 bases, leaving 7 bases of the junction unmatched. The part of the CDR3 DNA that was read is TGTGCCAGTAGTAAATCCGGGACAGGGGACAACTATGGC. It encodes CASSKSGTGDNYG. The full CDR3 sequence reads CASSKSGTGDNYGYTF. The whole variable domain, remainder taken from reference TRBV19 and TRBJ1-2, is DGGITQSPKYLFRKEGQNVTLSCEQNLNHDAMYWYRQDPGQGLRLIYYSQIVNDFQKGDIAEGYSVSREKKESFPLTVTSAQKNPTAFYLCASSKSGTGDNYGYTFGSGTRLTVV.

This clone has a count of ten or more. Read sequence stops 3 residues before the CDR3 end, and the germline J gene provides the missing end. V and J are TRBV7-2 and TRBJ2-3; TRBD2 matches 9 bases. The CDR3 has 15 amino acids. J gave up 1 base and V 3 bases, and 2 bases lay outside the gene matches. Per germline, CDR1 SGHTA and CDR2 FQGNSA. Incomplete CDR3 DNA: TGTGCCAGCAGCTTTCGGACTAGCGGCACAGATACG. Protein sequence: CASSFRTSGTDT. The entire CDR3 reads CASSFRTSGTDTQYF.

This clone was found many times. The read is 3 residues too short to cover the CDR3 end, so that end is filled in from the germline J gene. J is TRBJ1-5 and V is TRBV19, with TRBD1 identical over 9 bases. The germline gives CDR1 LNHDA, CDR2 SQIVND (reference sequence). The CDR3 spans 16 residues. V was pared by 5 bases and J by 4 bases, with 9 bases of the junction left unmatched. The sequenced CDR3 bases are TGTGCCAGTAGTTGGGGGGACAGGGACGGTAATCAGCCC. Encoded protein: CASSWGDRDGNQP. The complete CDR3 reads CASSWGDRDGNQPQHF. Combining the CDR3 with reference TRBV19 and TRBJ1-5 gives the whole variable domain DGGITQSPKYLFRKEGQNVTLSCEQNLNHDAMYWYRQDPGQGLRLIYYSQIVNDFQKGDIAEGYSVSREKKESFPLTVTSAQKNPTAFYLCASSWGDRDGNQPQHFGDGTRLSIL.

This clone was recorded a few times. The read stops 3 residues short of the end of the CDR3; the missing end is completed from the germline J gene. This sequence joins TRBV11-2 and TRBJ1-2; 11 bases match TRBD1. V dropped 5 bases and J dropped 5; count of bases not matched to a gene: 4. CDR1 and CDR2 (germline): SGHAT, FQNNGV. This CDR3 region has 14 residues. The CDR3 here is CASSRGTGGYGYTF. The DNA read from the CDR3 is TGTGCCAGCAGCCGGGGGACAGGGGGATATGGC.

Concerning this clone itself: The read ends 3 residues before the CDR3 terminus; that terminus is restored from the germline J gene. The chain has TRBV19 and TRBJ1-1, with TRBD1 as a possible D gene (5 bases). CDR1 LNHDA and CDR2 SQIVND come from the germline V gene (reference sequence). The V and J ends lost 6 bases and 6 bases respectively, with 17 bases between them. There are 14 residues in the CDR3. Incomplete CDR3 DNA: TGTGCCAGTAGGGTAGGACGTCAGGGCGCTGAA. Its protein is CASRVGRQGAE. The whole CDR3 region reads CASRVGRQGAEAFF.

A note on this clone: The sequenced fragment ends 3 residues before the CDR3 boundary, so the rest is inferred from the germline J gene. The chain uses TRBV7-9 and TRBJ1-1, with D perhaps TRBD1 (5 bases). With 3 bases removed from V and 4 bases from J, the gap between germline ends came to 15 bases. CDR1 and CDR2 from the germline V gene are SEHNR and FQNEAQ (reference sequence). The CDR3 consists of 15 residues. This CDR3 reads CASSFPGAGGTEAFF. Incomplete CDR3 DNA: TGTGCCAGCAGCTTCCCAGGCGCGGGGGGCACTGAA.

This clone has more than one count but fewer than ten. Coverage ceases 3 residues before the CDR3 finishes, and the germline J gene fills in the end. This chain links TRBV7-9 with TRBJ1-2; TRBD1 is a possible D gene (6 bases). This CDR3 region has 12 residues. CDR1 SEHNR and CDR2 FQNEAQ come from the germline V gene (reference sequence). The CDR3 is CASSTGGADYTF. Incomplete CDR3 DNA: TGTGCCAGCTCGACCGGGGGGGCCGAC.

This clone was observed at least ten times. The read ends 3 residues early relative to the CDR3; the germline J gene fills the gap. J is TRBJ2-2 and V is TRBV10-3; D is unresolved. CDR3 length: 11 residues. From germline, CDR1 is ENHRY and CDR2 SYGVKD. CDR3 sequence reads: CAISEGEKLFF. CDR3 bases read: TGTGCCATCAGTGAAGGTGAAAAG.

CDR3 DNA (partial): TGTGCCAGCAGCCCTCCGGTTGATTTCTATAATTCACCA. This translates into CASSPPVDFYNSP. Given in full, the CDR3 is CASSPPVDFYNSPLFF. The chain uses TRBV6-2 or TRBV6-3 and TRBJ1-4; D not resolved. The CDR3 extends 3 residues past the end of the read, so its final part is completed from the germline J gene. CDR3 length equals 16 residues. Germline CDR1 reads MNHEY; CDR2 reads SVGEGT.

This clone came up a few times. One end of the junction varies from germline; a read error may be responsible. This CDR3 reads CASSTQGALFF. CDR3 DNA (partial): TGTGCCAGTAGTACACAGGGGGCG. The chain carries TRBV19 and TRBJ2-2, with 9 positions matching TRBD1. The read finishes 3 residues shy of the CDR3 end, and the germline J gene is used to complete it. Germline loops: CDR1 LNHDA, CDR2 SQIVND (reference sequence). This CDR3 contains 11 residues. The whole variable domain, remainder taken from reference TRBV19 and TRBJ2-2, is DGGITQSPKYLFRKEGQNVTLSCEQNLNHDAMYWYRQDPGQGLRLIYYSQIVNDFQKGDIAEGYSVSREKKESFPLTVTSAQKNPTAFYLCASSTQGALFFGEGSRLTVL.

This clone was seen repeatedly, ten times or more. The read falls 3 residues short of the CDR3 end, and the missing part is taken from the germline J gene. The chain carries TRBV13 and TRBJ2-1; D unresolved. Trimming removed 7 bases from V and 6 bases from J, with 13 bases in between. The CDR3 is 13 amino acids. Germline V gene lookup returns CDR1 PRHDT and CDR2 FYEKMQ (reference sequence). CDR3 DNA (partial): TGTGCCAGCAATCAGAACGCCCTCAATGAG. This encodes CASNQNALNE. The entire CDR3 sequence reads CASNQNALNEQFF.

This clone has a count of ten or more. The read is 3 residues too short to cover the CDR3 end, so that end is filled in from the germline J gene. The chain recombines TRBV20-1 with TRBJ1-6; weak D call: TRBD1 (6 bases). V gave up 3 bases and J gave up 8 bases, with 11 bases separating them. The CDR3 consists of 13 residues. Germline loops: CDR1 DFQATT, CDR2 SNEGSKA (reference sequence). The CDR3 sequence is CSARGGADSPLHF. CDR3 DNA, as far as it was read: TGCAGTGCTAGGGGGGGGGCAGATTCACCC.

There are a few counts of this clone. The read ends 3 residues early relative to the CDR3; the germline J gene fills the gap. J is TRBJ1-4 and V is TRBV11-2; D is ambiguous. The length of the CDR3 is 9 residues. CDR1 and CDR2 from the germline V gene are SGHAT and FQNNGV. CDR3 residues: CASREKLFF. The part of the CDR3 DNA that was read is TGTGCTTCGCGGGAAAAA.

This clone was counted only a few times. A clone one base away is much larger, so this may be a read error. The read gets to within 3 residues of the CDR3 end, and the germline J gene fills in the rest. V is TRBV30 and J is TRBJ1-4; 9 positions match TRBD1. The germline V gene encodes CDR1 GTSNPN and CDR2 SVGIG (reference sequence). The CDR3 covers 12 residues. CDR3 DNA, as far as it was read: TGTGCCTGGGGACAGGGGCATTCACCA. This translates into CAWGQGHSP. The full CDR3 is CAWGQGHSPLFF.

This clone has more than one count but fewer than ten. A read error is possible here, since a much larger clone lies one base away. The CDR3 extends 3 residues past the end of the read, so its final part is completed from the germline J gene. The V gene is TRBV7-9, the J gene TRBJ1-1; D possibly corresponds to TRBD1 (6 bases). This CDR3 has 14 residues. CDR1 SEHNR and CDR2 FQNEAQ come from the germline V gene (reference sequence). The CDR3 sequence is CAGSLWGQNTEAFF. The sequenced CDR3 bases are TGTGCCGGCAGCTTATGGGGACAGAACACTGAA.

In regard to this clone: The read gets to within 3 residues of the CDR3 end, and the germline J gene fills in the rest. The chain links TRBV7-9 to TRBJ2-3; a weak D match, TRBD2 (5 bases). Germline V CDR1 and CDR2: SEHNR, FQNEAQ (reference sequence). The CDR3 sequence is 15 residues long. The CDR3 loop reads CASSLTGNSNQPQYF. CDR3 DNA, as far as it was read: TGTGCCAGCAGCTTAACGGGGAATAGCAATCAGCCG.

This clone was counted ten times or more. The read ends 3 residues before the CDR3 terminus; that terminus is restored from the germline J gene. The chain combines TRBV7-9 with TRBJ2-7; tentative D call: TRBD2 (6 bases). The length of the CDR3 is 13 residues. Trimming shortened V by 5 bases and J by 1 base, and 9 bases separated the two germline ends. In germline, CDR1 is SEHNR, CDR2 FQNEAQ (reference sequence). The CDR3: CASSHGGSYEQYF. CDR3 DNA, as far as it was read: TGTGCCAGCAGCCACGGGGGTTCCTACGAG. The whole variable domain, filled in from reference TRBV7-9 and TRBJ2-7, reads DTGVSQNPRHKITKRGQNVTFRCDPISEHNRLYWYRQTLGQGPEFLTYFQNEAQLEKSRLLSDRFSAERPKGSFSTLEIQRTEQGDSAMYLCASSHGGSYEQYFGPGTRLTVT.

As concerns this clone: The read terminates 3 residues ahead of where the CDR3 ends, so the germline J gene completes it. The chain is built from TRBV18 and TRBJ1-1; possible D gene TRBD1, 6 bases. The germline gives CDR1 KGHSH, CDR2 LQKENI. V was pared by 2 bases and J by 4 bases, with 20 bases between. The CDR3 consists of 17 residues. CDR3 region: CASSPNRAQMRSTEAFF. Incomplete CDR3 DNA: TGTGCCAGCTCACCAAACAGGGCCCAAATGAGGAGCACTGAA.

This clone was picked up many times. The read ends 3 residues before the CDR3 terminus; that terminus is restored from the germline J gene. This CDR3 is also generated by other DNA sequences in the sample. The chain links TRBV18 to TRBJ2-2, with TRBD1 matching over 7 bases. Per the germline V gene, CDR1 is KGHSH and CDR2 is LQKENI. This CDR3 has 14 residues. The sequenced CDR3 bases are TGTGCCAGCTCACCGGGACAGACTCTTGAAAAG. Translated: CASSPGQTLEK. In full, the CDR3 is CASSPGQTLEKLFF.

This clone was recorded many times. The CDR3 end is not reached by the read, which stops 3 residues before it; the germline J gene fills it in. J is TRBJ2-3 and V is TRBV6-1; D perhaps matches TRBD2 (5 bases). The CDR3 sequence is 16 residues long. Trimming shortened V by 0 bases and J by 2 bases, and 12 bases separated the two germline ends. Germline V gene lookup returns CDR1 MNHNS and CDR2 SASEGT. The CDR3 reads CASSEARTYNTDTQYF. The CDR3 DNA, read in part, is TGTGCCAGCAGTGAAGCGAGGACTTACAACACAGATACG.

This clone was found many times. The read terminates 3 residues before the CDR3 end, so the remaining end is supplied by the germline J gene. This rearrangement joins TRBV6-1 to TRBJ1-4; 7 bases align to TRBD1. This CDR3 is 17 amino acids long. V gave up 1 base and J gave up 0 bases; unmatched junction bases: 5. Germline V gene sequence: CDR1 MNHNS, CDR2 SASEGT. This CDR3 reads CASSEEGAVATNEKLFF. CDR3 bases read: TGTGCCAGCAGTGAAGAGGGGGCAGTTGCAACTAATGAAAAA.

This clone has a count of ten or more. The CDR3 bases that were read are TGTGCCAGCTCACCAACTGTATCTAGCGGGAGGGCCTACGAG. Translated, it gives CASSPTVSSGRAYE. The full CDR3 protein is CASSPTVSSGRAYEQYF. The chain links TRBV18 to TRBJ2-7; TRBD2 matches 12 bases. The CDR3 is cut off 3 residues early in the read; its end comes from the germline J gene. Germline CDR1 is KGHSH and CDR2 is LQKENI. V lost 2 bases and J lost 2; bases outside the gene matches: 7. CDR3 length: 17 amino acids. Full variable domain (missing parts from reference TRBV18 and TRBJ2-7): NAGVMQNPRHLVRRRGQEARLRCSPMKGHSHVYWYRQLPEEGLKFMVYLQKENIIDESGMPKERFSAEFPKEGPSILRIQQVVRGDSAAYFCASSPTVSSGRAYEQYFGPGTRLTVT.

This clone appeared many times. The covered CDR3 bases are TGCAGTGCTAGAGACGGGACAGGCGCC. It specifies CSARDGTGA. Given in full, the CDR3 is CSARDGTGALHF. The chain uses TRBV20-1 and TRBJ1-6, with 8 bases aligning to TRBD1. The read falls 3 residues short of the CDR3 end, and the missing part is taken from the germline J gene. Germline-derived CDR1 and CDR2 are DFQATT and SNEGSKA (reference sequence). The CDR3 totals 12 residues.